The 14 T cell receptor beta chains reported below all come from one sample, sequenced in a study of memory CD4+ T cells and cytomegalovirus serostatus. Single viable CD3+CD4+CD8-CD45RO+ cells were sorted as the memory CD4+ T cells. Generated by immunoSEQ multiplex PCR, the TCRdb table keeps only in-frame clones and is missing some. The table lists 30,000 to 45,000 clones, approximately 79% of them singletons. Sequenced: memory CD4+ T cells from blood. The receptor source for this set is an adult in good health and CMV-seropositive.

This clone has just a few counts. The chain couples TRBV2 to TRBJ1-1; the D is unclear. Germline V gene data show CDR1 as SNHLY and CDR2 as FYNNEI. V lost 5 bases, J lost 1 base, and 11 bases lay in between. The CDR3 covers 14 residues. The chain's CDR3 is CASSSSGQNTEAFF. The CDR3 DNA follows: TGTGCCAGCAGTTCCTCGGGCCAGAACACTGAAGCTTTCTTT.

This clone was found a few times. CDR3 in amino acids: CASSQIRTENEKLFF. CDR3 DNA: TGTGCCAGCAGCCAGATTAGGACAGAAAATGAAAAACTGTTTTTT. The chain carries TRBV14 and TRBJ1-4; tentatively, D is TRBD1 (6 bases). The CDR3 length is 15 residues. V gave up 3 bases and J gave up 5 bases, with 13 bases separating them. The germline V gene encodes CDR1 SGHDN and CDR2 FVKESK. Full variable domain (missing parts from reference TRBV14 and TRBJ1-4): EAGVTQFPSHSVIEKGQTVTLRCDPISGHDNLYWYRRVMGKEIKFLLHFVKESKQDESGMPNNRFLAERTGGTYSTLKVQPAELEDSGVYFCASSQIRTENEKLFFGSGTQLSVL.

CDR3 DNA: TGTGCCAGCAGCGTCGCAGGGGGTCGGGATACGCAGTATTTT. This sequence encodes CASSVAGGRDTQYF. V gene TRBV9 combines with J gene TRBJ2-3; 7 nucleotides agree with TRBD1. Germline CDR1 is SGDLS and CDR2 is YYNGEE. This CDR3 is built from 14 residues. Trimming removed 2 bases from V and 6 bases from J; junction bases left unmatched: 6. Variable domain in full (rest from reference TRBV9 and TRBJ2-3): DSGVTQTPKHLITATGQRVTLRCSPRSGDLSVYWYQQSLDQGLQFLIQYYNGEERAKGNILERFSAQQFPDLHSELNLSSLELGDSALYFCASSVAGGRDTQYFGPGTRLTVL.

This chain connects TRBV4-1 to TRBJ1-5, with TRBD1 identical over 9 bases. The CDR3 has 16 amino acids. CDR1 and CDR2 from the germline V gene are MGHRA and YSYEKL. V lost 1 base to trimming and J lost 4 bases; unmatched junction nucleotides: 5. The CDR3 region has the DNA TGCGCCAGCAGCCAAGTCGGGGGACAGGGAAATCAGCCCCAGCATTTT. It yields the protein CASSQVGGQGNQPQHF.

Only a few counts were recorded for this clone. The rearrangement links TRBV6-4 to TRBJ2-4; TRBD1 might be the D (7 bases). Trimming left V 2 bases short and J 8 bases short, with 13 bases between. The germline gives CDR1 MRHNA, CDR2 SNTAGT. The CDR3 spans 14 residues. The CDR3 protein is CASSDEGRGDIQYF. The CDR3 DNA reads TGTGCCAGCAGTGACGAGGGCAGGGGGGACATTCAGTACTTC.

The chain joins TRBV11-2 to TRBJ2-3; TRBD1 is a possible D gene (5 bases). V was shortened by 2 bases and J by 2 bases, with 8 bases between the two germline ends. Per germline, CDR1 SGHAT and CDR2 FQNNGV. The CDR3 runs 14 residues. This CDR3 reads CASSLSDITDTQYF. The CDR3 DNA sequence: TGTGCCAGCAGCTTATCGGACATCACAGATACGCAGTATTTT. Based on the CDR3 plus reference TRBV11-2 and TRBJ2-3, the full variable domain is EAGVAQSPRYKIIEKRQSVAFWCNPISGHATLYWYQQILGQGPKLLIQFQNNGVVDDSQLPKDRFSAERLKGVDSTLKIQPAKLEDSAVYLCASSLSDITDTQYFGPGTRLTVL.

V and J are TRBV25-1 and TRBJ1-1; 9 positions agree with TRBD1. Germline CDR1 and CDR2: MGHDK and SYGVNS. CDR3 length: 15 amino acids. The junction had 7 bases not matched to a gene; V was cut back by 5 bases and J by 3 bases. The CDR3 protein is CASSPLWTGDTEAFF. Written as DNA, the CDR3 is TGTGCCAGCAGTCCCCTCTGGACAGGGGACACTGAAGCTTTCTTT. Complete variable domain (other parts from reference TRBV25-1 and TRBJ1-1): EADIYQTPRYLVIGTGKKITLECSQTMGHDKMYWYQQDPGMELHLIHYSYGVNSTEKGDLSSESTVSRIRTEHFPLTLESARPSHTSQYLCASSPLWTGDTEAFFGQGTRLTVV.

This chain uses TRBV2 with TRBJ1-5; 9 bases are shared with TRBD1. The V gene end was trimmed by 5 bases and the J gene end by 2 bases; junction bases not matched to a gene: 4. CDR3 length: 15 residues. CDR1 and CDR2 (germline): SNHLY, FYNNEI. CDR3 residues: CASSPQGAGNQPQHF. CDR3 sequence (DNA): TGTGCCAGCAGTCCACAGGGGGCGGGCAATCAGCCCCAGCATTTT. Combining the CDR3 with reference TRBV2 and TRBJ1-5 gives the whole variable domain EPEVTQTPSHQVTQMGQEVILRCVPISNHLYFYWYRQILGQKVEFLVSFYNNEISEKSEIFDDQFSVERPDGSNFTLKIRSTKLEDSAMYFCASSPQGAGNQPQHFGDGTRLSIL.

This clone was observed a few times. This CDR3 reads CASSSNQKAQQETQYF. The CDR3 DNA sequence: TGTGCCAGCAGCTCCAACCAAAAGGCACAGCAAGAGACCCAGTACTTC. V and J are TRBV5-6 and TRBJ2-5, with no clear D. CDR1 and CDR2 (germline): SGHDT, YYEEEE. Trimming shortened V by 3 bases and J by 2 bases, and 17 bases separated the two germline ends. The CDR3 runs to 16 residues.

The V call is TRBV7-9, the J call TRBJ2-1; 8 bases match TRBD1. The CDR3 has 16 residues. Germline V lookup: CDR1 SEHNR, CDR2 FQNEAQ (reference sequence). V was clipped by 1 base and J by 7 bases; unmatched bases: 9. The CDR3 DNA reads as TGTGCCAGCAGCTTAGTAATCGGGACAGGAACGAATGAGCAGTTCTTC. It is translated as CASSLVIGTGTNEQFF.

The table lists this clone with a few counts. The chain uses TRBV28 and TRBJ1-3; 11 bases map to TRBD1. The CDR3 covers 16 residues. Germline lookup yields CDR1 MDHEN and CDR2 SYDVKM. J was trimmed by 0 bases and V by 5 bases; bases with no gene match: 3. The chain's CDR3 is CASSTGTGGSGNTIYF. The DNA of the CDR3 is TGTGCCAGCAGTACCGGGACAGGGGGCTCTGGAAACACCATATATTTT.

The rearrangement links TRBV19 to TRBJ2-1, with a possible D match to TRBD2 (6 bases). This CDR3 is built from 16 residues. V was clipped by 2 bases and J by 5 bases, with 16 bases between them. The germline V gene has CDR1 LNHDA and CDR2 SQIVND (reference sequence). As DNA, the CDR3 is TGTGCCAGTAGTATAACCCCGTGGAGGGATCACAATGAGCAGTTCTTC. Residues: CASSITPWRDHNEQFF.

CDR3 amino acids: CACPRREQYF. Here the CDR3 DNA reads TGCGCCTGCCCGAGGCGCGAGCAGTACTTC. The chain recombines TRBV23-1 with TRBJ2-7; D is uncertain. TRBV23-1 is annotated as an ORF whose role is uncertain. Trimming stripped 11 bases from V and 6 bases from J, with 11 bases between. The CDR3 has 10 residues.

The J gene is TRBJ1-2, the V gene TRBV28; D is uncertain. Germline loops: CDR1 MDHEN, CDR2 SYDVKM. The germline V and J ends were trimmed by 6 bases and 4 bases, with 18 bases remaining between them. The CDR3 totals 15 residues. Here the CDR3 reads CASSPPGSVGYGYTF. DNA of the CDR3: TGTGCCAGCAGCCCCCCAGGCTCCGTCGGCTATGGCTACACCTTC.